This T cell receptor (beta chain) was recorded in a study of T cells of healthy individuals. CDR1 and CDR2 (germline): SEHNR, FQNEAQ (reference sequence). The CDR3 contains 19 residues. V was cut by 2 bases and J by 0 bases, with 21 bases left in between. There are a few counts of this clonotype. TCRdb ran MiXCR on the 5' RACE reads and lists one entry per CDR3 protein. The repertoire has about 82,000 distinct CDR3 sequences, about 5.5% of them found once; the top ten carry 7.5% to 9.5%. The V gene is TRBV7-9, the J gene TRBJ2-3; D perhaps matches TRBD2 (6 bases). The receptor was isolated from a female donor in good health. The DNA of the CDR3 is TGTGCCAGCAGCTTATATGGGACTGGCGCCTCTCCTAGCACAGATACGCAGTATTTT. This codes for CASSLYGTGASPSTDTQYF.